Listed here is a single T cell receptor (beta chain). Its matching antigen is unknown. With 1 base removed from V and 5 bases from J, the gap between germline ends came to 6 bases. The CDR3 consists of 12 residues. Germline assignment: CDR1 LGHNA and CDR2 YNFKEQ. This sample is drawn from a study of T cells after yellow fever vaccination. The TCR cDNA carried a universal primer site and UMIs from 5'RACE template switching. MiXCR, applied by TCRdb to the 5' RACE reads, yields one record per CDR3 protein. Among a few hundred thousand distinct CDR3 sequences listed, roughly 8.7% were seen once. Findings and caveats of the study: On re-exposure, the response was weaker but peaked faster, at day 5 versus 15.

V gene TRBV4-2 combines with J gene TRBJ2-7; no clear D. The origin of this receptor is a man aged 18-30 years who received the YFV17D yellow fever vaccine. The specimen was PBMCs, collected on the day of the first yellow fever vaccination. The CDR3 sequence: CASSQVSDEQYF. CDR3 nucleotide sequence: TGTGCCAGCAGCCAAGTATCGGACGAGCAGTACTTC.